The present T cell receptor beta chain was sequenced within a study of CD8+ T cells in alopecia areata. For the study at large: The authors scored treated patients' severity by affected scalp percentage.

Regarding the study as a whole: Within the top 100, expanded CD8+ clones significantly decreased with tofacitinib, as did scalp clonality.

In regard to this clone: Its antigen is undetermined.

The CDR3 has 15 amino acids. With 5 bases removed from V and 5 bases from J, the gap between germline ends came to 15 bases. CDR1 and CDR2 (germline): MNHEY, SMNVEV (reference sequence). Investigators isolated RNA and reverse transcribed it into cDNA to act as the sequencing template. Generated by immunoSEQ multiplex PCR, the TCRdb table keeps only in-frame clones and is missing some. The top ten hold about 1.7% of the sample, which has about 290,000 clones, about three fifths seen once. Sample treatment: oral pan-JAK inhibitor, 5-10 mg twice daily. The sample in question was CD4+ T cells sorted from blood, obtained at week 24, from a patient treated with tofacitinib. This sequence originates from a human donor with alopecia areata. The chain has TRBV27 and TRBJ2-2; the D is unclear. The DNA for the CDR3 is TGTGCCAGCAGTCAGCAGCAGGTGGGGACCGGGGAGCTGTTTTTT. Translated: CASSQQQVGTGELFF.